Detailed here is one T cell receptor (beta chain). V shed 6 bases and J shed 0 bases, with 15 bases lying between them. The CDR3 consists of 15 residues. Germline-derived CDR1 and CDR2 are DFQATT and SNEGSKA (reference sequence). The data originate from a study of T-cell memory formation after mild COVID-19. TCRalpha and TCRbeta libraries used 5'RACE with constant-segment primers and UMIs. A single record per CDR3 protein comes from TCRdb applying MiXCR to the 5' RACE reads. The data hold about 130,000 distinct CDR3 sequences, with 16% observed a single time. This receptor was identified in an adult woman who had mild COVID-19 (a few samples of this study predate the infection). Cell type and time point are not known. Sequencing was done on a sample of PBMCs or a T cell subset sorted from them (not recorded which). The rearrangement uses TRBV20-1 and TRBJ1-5; TRBD1 might be the D (5 bases). CDR3 sequence reads: CSAPSGAYSNQPQHF. The CDR3, as DNA: TGCAGTGCCCCTTCCGGGGCGTATAGCAATCAGCCCCAGCATTTT.